This T cell receptor beta chain was profiled in a study of CD8 T cells in Susac syndrome. A quantity of about 0.5 to 1 ug RNA underwent reverse transcription using random hexamers. TCRdb reprocessed the immunoSEQ multiplex PCR reads via MiXCR and lists one record per CDR3 protein. Of about 300,000 distinct CDR3 sequences in the sample, 70% to 90% were seen once. CD8+ and CD4+ T cells were negatively isolated; TEMRA cells were FACS-enriched. V shed 7 bases and J shed 2 bases, with 14 bases lying between them. Germline CDR1 DFQATT, CDR2 SNEGSKA (reference sequence). The CDR3 has 13 residues. J is TRBJ2-5 and V is TRBV20-1; possibly TRBD2 for D (6 bases). This sequence originates from a human donor with multiple sclerosis. The material sequenced was CD8+ T cells from PBMCs. For the CDR3, the DNA is TGCAGTGGGCGGGGACCTGGACAAGAGACCCAGTACTTC. As protein: CSGRGPGQETQYF.